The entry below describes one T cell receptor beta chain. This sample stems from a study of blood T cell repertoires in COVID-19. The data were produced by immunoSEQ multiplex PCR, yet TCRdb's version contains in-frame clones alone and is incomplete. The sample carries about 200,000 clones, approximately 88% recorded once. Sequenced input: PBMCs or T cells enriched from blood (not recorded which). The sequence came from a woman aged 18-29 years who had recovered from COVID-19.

The CDR3 nucleotides are TGTGCCAGCTCGGCCGGGACAGGGGGTGGCTACACCTTC. Translation: CASSAGTGGGYTF. The chain is built from TRBV18 and TRBJ1-2, with 11 bases identical to TRBD1. The V gene's germline CDR1 is KGHSH and CDR2 LQKENI. The CDR3 loop spans 13 amino acids. J lost 7 bases, V lost 6 bases, and 4 bases had no gene match.